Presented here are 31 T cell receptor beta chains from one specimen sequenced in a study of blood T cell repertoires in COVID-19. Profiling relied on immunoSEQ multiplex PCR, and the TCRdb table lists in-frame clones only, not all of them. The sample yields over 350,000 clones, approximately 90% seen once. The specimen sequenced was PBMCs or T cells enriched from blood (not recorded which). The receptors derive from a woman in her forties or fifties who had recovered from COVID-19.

The CDR3 here is CASSAGQHPLRSNQPQHF. CDR3 in DNA: TGTGCCAGCTCGGCAGGACAGCATCCTCTGCGTAGCAATCAGCCCCAGCATTTT. The gene calls are TRBV18 and TRBJ1-5; D is perhaps TRBD1 (6 bases). The germline V gene has CDR1 KGHSH and CDR2 LQKENI. V dropped 6 bases and J dropped 0 bases, with 21 bases sitting between them. The CDR3 extends over 18 amino acids.

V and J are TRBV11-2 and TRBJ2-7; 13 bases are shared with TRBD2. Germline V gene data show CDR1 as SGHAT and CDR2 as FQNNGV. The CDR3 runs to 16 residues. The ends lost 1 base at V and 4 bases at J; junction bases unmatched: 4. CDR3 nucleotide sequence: TGTGCCAGCAGCTTAGGTACTAGCGGGGGGGCATACGAGCAGTACTTC. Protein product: CASSLGTSGGAYEQYF.

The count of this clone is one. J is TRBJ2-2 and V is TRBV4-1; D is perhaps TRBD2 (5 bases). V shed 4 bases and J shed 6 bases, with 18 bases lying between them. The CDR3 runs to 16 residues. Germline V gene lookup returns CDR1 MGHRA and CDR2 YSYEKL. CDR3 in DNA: TGCGCCAGCAGCCCCCTAGGGAGCGGAGCCGCCGGGGAGCTGTTTTTT. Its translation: CASSPLGSGAAGELFF.

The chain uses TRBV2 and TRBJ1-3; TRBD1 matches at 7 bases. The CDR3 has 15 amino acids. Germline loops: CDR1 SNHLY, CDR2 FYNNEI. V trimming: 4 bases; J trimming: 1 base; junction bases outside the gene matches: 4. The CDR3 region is CASSGQGASGNTIYF. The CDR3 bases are TGTGCCAGCAGTGGACAGGGAGCGTCTGGAAACACCATATATTTT.

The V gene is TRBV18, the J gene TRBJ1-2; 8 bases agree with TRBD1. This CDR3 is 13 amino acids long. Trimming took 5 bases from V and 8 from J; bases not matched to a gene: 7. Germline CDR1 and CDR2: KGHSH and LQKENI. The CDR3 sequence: CASSADRASGYTF. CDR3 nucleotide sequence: TGTGCCAGCTCAGCGGACAGGGCTAGCGGCTACACCTTC. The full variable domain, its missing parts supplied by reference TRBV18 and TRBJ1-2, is NAGVMQNPRHLVRRRGQEARLRCSPMKGHSHVYWYRQLPEEGLKFMVYLQKENIIDESGMPKERFSAEFPKEGPSILRIQQVVRGDSAAYFCASSADRASGYTFGSGTRLTVV.

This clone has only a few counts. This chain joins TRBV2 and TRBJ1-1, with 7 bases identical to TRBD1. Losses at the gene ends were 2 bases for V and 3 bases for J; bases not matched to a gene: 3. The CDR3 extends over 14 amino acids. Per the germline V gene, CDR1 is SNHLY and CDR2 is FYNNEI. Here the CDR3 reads CASSESGGDTEAFF. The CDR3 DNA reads TGTGCCAGCAGTGAATCAGGGGGAGACACTGAAGCTTTCTTT.

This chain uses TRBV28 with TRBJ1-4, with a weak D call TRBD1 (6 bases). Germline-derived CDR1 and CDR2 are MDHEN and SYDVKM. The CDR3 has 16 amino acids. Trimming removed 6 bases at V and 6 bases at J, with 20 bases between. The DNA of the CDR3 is TGTGCCAGCAGGAGTACAGGGATTGCCCCCGATGAAAAACTGTTTTTT. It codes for CASRSTGIAPDEKLFF. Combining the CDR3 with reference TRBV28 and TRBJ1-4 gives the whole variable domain DVKVTQSSRYLVKRTGEKVFLECVQDMDHENMFWYRQDPGLGLRLIYFSYDVKMKEKGDIPEGYSVSREKKERFSLILESASTNQTSMYLCASRSTGIAPDEKLFFGSGTQLSVL.

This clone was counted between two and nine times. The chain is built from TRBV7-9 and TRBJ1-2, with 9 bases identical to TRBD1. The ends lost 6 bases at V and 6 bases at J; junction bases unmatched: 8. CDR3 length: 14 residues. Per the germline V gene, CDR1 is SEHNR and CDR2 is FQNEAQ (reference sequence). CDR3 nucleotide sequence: TGTGCCAGCAGAGGGCCGGACAGGGGCGATGGCTACACCTTC. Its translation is CASRGPDRGDGYTF.

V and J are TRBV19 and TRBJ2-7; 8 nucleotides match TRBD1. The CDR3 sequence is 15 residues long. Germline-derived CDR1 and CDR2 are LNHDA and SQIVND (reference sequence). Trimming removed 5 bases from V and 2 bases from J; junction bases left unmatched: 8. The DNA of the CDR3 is TGTGCCAGTAGTGCCGGGACAGGCCCTACCTACGAGCAGTACTTC. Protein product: CASSAGTGPTYEQYF.

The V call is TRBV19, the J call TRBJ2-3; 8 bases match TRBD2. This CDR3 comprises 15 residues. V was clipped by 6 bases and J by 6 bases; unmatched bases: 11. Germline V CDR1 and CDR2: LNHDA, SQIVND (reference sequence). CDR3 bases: TGTGCCAGTAGAGAGCGGGGGACGCGGTTTGATACGCAGTATTTT. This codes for CASRERGTRFDTQYF.

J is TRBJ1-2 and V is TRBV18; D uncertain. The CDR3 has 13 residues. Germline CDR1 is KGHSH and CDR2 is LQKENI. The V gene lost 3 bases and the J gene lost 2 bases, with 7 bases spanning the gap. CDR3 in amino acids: CASSPTQNYGYTF. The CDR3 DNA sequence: TGTGCCAGCTCACCCACACAGAACTATGGCTACACCTTC.

CDR3 DNA: TGTGCCAGCAGCTTAGGGCCCGAGTCTGAAGCTTTCTTT. This codes for CASSLGPESEAFF. The chain employs TRBV7-3 and TRBJ1-1; D remains ambiguous. The germline V and J ends were trimmed by 2 bases and 6 bases, with 10 bases remaining between them. This CDR3 comprises 13 residues. Germline V lookup: CDR1 SGHTA, CDR2 FQGTGA.

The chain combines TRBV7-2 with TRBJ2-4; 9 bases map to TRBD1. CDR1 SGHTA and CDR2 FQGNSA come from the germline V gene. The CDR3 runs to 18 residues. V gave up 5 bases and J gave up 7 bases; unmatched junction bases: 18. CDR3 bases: TGTGCCAGCAGCCCGAGGGGGGACAGGGCAGGGGTTAGGAACATTCAGTACTTC. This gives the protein CASSPRGDRAGVRNIQYF.

The CDR3 region is CASSQRVGSPASGANVLTF. In nucleotides, the CDR3 is TGTGCCAGCAGCCAACGAGTTGGGAGTCCCGCCTCTGGGGCCAACGTCCTGACTTTC. V gene TRBV3-1 (or the pseudogene TRBV3-2) combines with J gene TRBJ2-6; D might be TRBD2 (5 bases). Germline V gives CDR1 LGHDT, CDR2 YNNKEL (reference sequence). The CDR3 has 19 residues. The V and J ends lost 2 bases and 0 bases respectively, with 17 bases between them.

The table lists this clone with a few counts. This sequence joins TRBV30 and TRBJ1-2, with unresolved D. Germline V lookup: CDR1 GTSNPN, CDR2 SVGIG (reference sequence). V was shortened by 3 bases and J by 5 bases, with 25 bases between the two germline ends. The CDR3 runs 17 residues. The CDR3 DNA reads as TGTGCCTGGAGCCCACCCCTTGGGAGGGCCCACCCTTATGGCTACACCTTC. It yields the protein CAWSPPLGRAHPYGYTF.

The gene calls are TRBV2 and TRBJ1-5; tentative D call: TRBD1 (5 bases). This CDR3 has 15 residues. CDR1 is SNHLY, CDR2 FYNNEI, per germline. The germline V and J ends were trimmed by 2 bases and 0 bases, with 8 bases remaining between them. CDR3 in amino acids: CASSERGDSNQPQHF. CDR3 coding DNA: TGTGCCAGCAGTGAAAGGGGTGATAGCAATCAGCCCCAGCATTTT.

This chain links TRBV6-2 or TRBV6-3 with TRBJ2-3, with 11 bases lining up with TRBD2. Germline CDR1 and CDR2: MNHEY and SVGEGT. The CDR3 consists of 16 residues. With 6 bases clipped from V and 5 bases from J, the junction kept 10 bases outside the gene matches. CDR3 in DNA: TGTGCCAGCAGCCAGTTAGCGGGGGGGCCTGTAGATACGCAGTATTTT. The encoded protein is CASSQLAGGPVDTQYF.

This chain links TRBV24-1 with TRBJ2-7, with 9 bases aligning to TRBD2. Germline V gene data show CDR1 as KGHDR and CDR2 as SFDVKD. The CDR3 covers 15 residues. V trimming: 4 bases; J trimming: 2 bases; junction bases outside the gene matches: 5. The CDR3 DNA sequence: TGTGCCACCAGTGACTCTAGCGGGGCCCCCTACGAGCAGTACTTC. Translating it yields CATSDSSGAPYEQYF.

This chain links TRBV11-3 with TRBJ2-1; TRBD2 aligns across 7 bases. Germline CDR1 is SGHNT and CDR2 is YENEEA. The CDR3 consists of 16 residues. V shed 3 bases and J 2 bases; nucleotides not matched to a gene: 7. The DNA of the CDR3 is TGTGCCAGCAGCTTCGGCGGGGGTTCAACCTACAATGAGCAGTTCTTC. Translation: CASSFGGGSTYNEQFF.

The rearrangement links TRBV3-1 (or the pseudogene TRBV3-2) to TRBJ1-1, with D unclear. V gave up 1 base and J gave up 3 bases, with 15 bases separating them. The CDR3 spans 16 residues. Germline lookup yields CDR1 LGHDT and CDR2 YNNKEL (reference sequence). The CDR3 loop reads CASSQVPGVRYTEAFF. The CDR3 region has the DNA TGTGCCAGCAGCCAAGTCCCCGGGGTTCGGTACACTGAAGCTTTCTTT.

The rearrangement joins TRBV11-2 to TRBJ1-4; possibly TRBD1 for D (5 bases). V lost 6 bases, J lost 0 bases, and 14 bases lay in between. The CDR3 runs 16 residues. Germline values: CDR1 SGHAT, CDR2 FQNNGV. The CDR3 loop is CASSRTKAATNEKLFF. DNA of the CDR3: TGTGCCAGCAGTCGGACAAAAGCTGCAACTAATGAAAAACTGTTTTTT.

CDR3 amino acids: CASSQLGAPWVEQFF. CDR3 sequence (DNA): TGTGCCAGCTCACAGTTGGGGGCTCCTTGGGTTGAGCAGTTCTTC. The chain joins TRBV18 to TRBJ2-1, with D possibly matching TRBD1 (6 bases). Looked up from germline, CDR1 is KGHSH and CDR2 is LQKENI. V was shortened by 4 bases and J by 9 bases, with 19 bases between the two germline ends. The CDR3 runs to 15 residues. Combining the CDR3 with reference TRBV18 and TRBJ2-1 gives the whole variable domain NAGVMQNPRHLVRRRGQEARLRCSPMKGHSHVYWYRQLPEEGLKFMVYLQKENIIDESGMPKERFSAEFPKEGPSILRIQQVVRGDSAAYFCASSQLGAPWVEQFFGPGTRLTVL.

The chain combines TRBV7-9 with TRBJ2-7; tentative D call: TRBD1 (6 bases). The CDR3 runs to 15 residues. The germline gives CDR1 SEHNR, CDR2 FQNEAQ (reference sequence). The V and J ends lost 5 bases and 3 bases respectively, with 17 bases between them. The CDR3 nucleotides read TGTGCCAGCAGCCCTCCGGGACAAGAGCTCTACGAGCAGTACTTC. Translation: CASSPPGQELYEQYF.

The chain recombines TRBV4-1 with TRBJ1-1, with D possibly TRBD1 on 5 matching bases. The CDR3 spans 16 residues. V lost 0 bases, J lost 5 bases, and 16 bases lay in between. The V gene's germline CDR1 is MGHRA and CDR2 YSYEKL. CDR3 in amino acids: CASSQEGLGSGTEAFF. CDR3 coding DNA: TGCGCCAGCAGCCAAGAAGGGTTGGGGTCAGGGACTGAAGCTTTCTTT.

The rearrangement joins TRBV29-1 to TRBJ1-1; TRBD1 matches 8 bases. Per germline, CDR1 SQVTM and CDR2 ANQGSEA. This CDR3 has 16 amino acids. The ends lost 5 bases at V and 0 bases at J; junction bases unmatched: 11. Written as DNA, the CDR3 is TGCAGCGTTTCCAGCCCCCGCAGGGGGCTGAACACTGAAGCTTTCTTT. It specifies CSVSSPRRGLNTEAFF.

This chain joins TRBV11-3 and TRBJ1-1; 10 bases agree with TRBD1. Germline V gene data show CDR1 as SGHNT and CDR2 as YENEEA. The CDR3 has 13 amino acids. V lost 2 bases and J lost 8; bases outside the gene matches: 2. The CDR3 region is CASSLMGQGEAFF. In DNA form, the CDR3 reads TGTGCCAGCAGCTTAATGGGACAGGGGGAAGCTTTCTTT.

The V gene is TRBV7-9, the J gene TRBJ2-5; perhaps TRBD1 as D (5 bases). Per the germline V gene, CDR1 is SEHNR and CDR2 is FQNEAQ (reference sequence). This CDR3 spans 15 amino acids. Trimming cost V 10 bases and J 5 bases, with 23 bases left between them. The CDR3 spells CATARAGPEIETQYF. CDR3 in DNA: TGTGCCACCGCTCGAGCAGGGCCTGAAATCGAGACCCAGTACTTC.

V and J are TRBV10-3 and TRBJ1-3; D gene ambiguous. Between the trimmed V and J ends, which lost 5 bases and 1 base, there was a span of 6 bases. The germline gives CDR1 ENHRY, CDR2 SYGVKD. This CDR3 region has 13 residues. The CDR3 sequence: CAISRESGNTIYF. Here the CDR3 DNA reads TGTGCCATCAGTCGGGAGTCTGGAAACACCATATATTTT.

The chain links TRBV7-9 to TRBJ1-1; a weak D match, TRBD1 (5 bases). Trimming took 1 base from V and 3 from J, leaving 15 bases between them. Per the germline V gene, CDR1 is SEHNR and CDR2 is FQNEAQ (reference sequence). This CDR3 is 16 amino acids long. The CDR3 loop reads CASSLVSGATDTEAFF. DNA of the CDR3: TGTGCCAGCAGCTTAGTTTCTGGGGCAACCGACACTGAAGCTTTCTTT.

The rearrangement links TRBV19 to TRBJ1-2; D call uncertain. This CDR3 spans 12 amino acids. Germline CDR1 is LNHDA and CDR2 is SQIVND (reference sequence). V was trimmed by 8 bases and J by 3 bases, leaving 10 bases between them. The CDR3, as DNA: TGTGCCAGTGAGTCCCGCGACTATGGCTACACCTTC. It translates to CASESRDYGYTF.

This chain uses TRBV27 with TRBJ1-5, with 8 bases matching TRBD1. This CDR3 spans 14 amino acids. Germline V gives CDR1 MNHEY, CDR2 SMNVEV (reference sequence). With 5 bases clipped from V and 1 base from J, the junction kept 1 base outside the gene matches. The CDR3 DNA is TGTGCCAGCAGTCACAGGGGGAGCAATCAGCCCCAGCATTTT. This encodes CASSHRGSNQPQHF.